The rows below give T cell receptor beta chains drawn from one sample of a study of preoperative IRX-2 immunotherapy in early breast cancer. Generated by immunoSEQ multiplex PCR, the TCRdb table keeps only in-frame clones and is missing some. The table records about 2,100 clones, approximately 67% of them present only once. Sequenced here: tumor tissue, sampled before IRX-2 immunotherapy. The origin of the receptors is a human donor with breast cancer. CDR3s include the opening cysteine and the closing phenylalanine or tryptophan. A D gene is named only where the DNA matches it firmly. A row's size may be missing; if present it is once, few, many or a size class.

>-|TRBV11-3|TRBJ2-5|-
CASSFQIRGMRETQYF
TGTGCCAGCAGCTTCCAGATCCGGGGCATGAGAGAGACCCAGTACTTC
>-|TRBV11-3|TRBJ1-4|TRBD1
CASSLGQGTNEKLFF
TGTGCCAGCAGCCTGGGACAGGGGACTAATGAAAAACTGTTTTTT
>-|TRBV11-3|TRBJ1-1|TRBD1
CASSPKGGTGEAFF
TGTGCCAGCAGCCCGAAGGGTGGGACAGGGGAAGCTTTCTTT
>-|TRBV6-7|TRBJ2-1|-
CASSDMVATFF
TGTGCCAGCAGTGATATGGTAGCAACATTCTTC
>-|TRBV11-3|TRBJ1-1|-
CASSLGGVNTEAFF
TGTGCCAGCAGCTTAGGCGGGGTGAACACTGAAGCTTTCTTT
>few|TRBV23-1|TRBJ1-1|-
CASSSRSVTEAFF
TGCGCCAGCAGCTCTCGATCGGTCACTGAAGCTTTCTTT
>-|TRBV14|TRBJ1-1|-
CASSLLAEAFF
TGTGCCAGCTCACTCCTTGCTGAAGCTTTCTTT
>-|TRBV30|TRBJ1-1|-
CAWSVLGNTEAFF
TGTGCCTGGAGTGTACTTGGGAACACTGAAGCTTTCTTT
>-|TRBV6-8|TRBJ1-1|TRBD1
CAIRTFGQGQGTEAFF
TGTGCCATCAGAACGTTCGGACAGGGTCAGGGCACTGAAGCTTTCTTT
>-|TRBV6-8|TRBJ1-4|-
CASSYSLLGAANEKLFF
TGTGCCAGCAGTTACTCCCTGCTGGGGGCGGCTAATGAAAAACTGTTTTTT
>large|TRBV6-8|TRBJ2-3|-
CASSQEPSTDTQYF
TGTGCCAGCAGTCAGGAGCCTAGCACAGATACGCAGTATTTT
>-|TRBV10-2|TRBJ2-5|-
CASTLGRQETQYF
TGCGCCAGCACCCTGGGACGGCAAGAGACCCAGTACTTC
>-|TRBV29-1|TRBJ1-1|-
CSVDPTIQGITEAFF
TGCAGCGTTGACCCAACAATCCAGGGGATAACTGAAGCTTTCTTT
>once|TRBV29-1|TRBJ1-1|-
CSVVRGRAMNTEAFF
TGCAGCGTTGTAAGGGGCAGGGCCATGAACACTGAAGCTTTCTTT
>few|TRBV28|TRBJ1-4|TRBD1
CASRTGQGNEKLFF
TGTGCCAGCAGAACGGGACAGGGGAATGAAAAACTGTTTTTT
>-|TRBV11-3|TRBJ2-2|-
CASSQRRGRTGELFF
TGTGCCAGCAGCCAGAGGAGGGGGCGCACCGGGGAGCTGTTTTTT
>few|TRBV6-8|TRBJ2-1|TRBD1
CASSPSGTGNNEQFF
TGTGCCAGCAGTCCCTCCGGGACAGGGAACAATGAGCAGTTCTTC
>-|TRBV18|TRBJ2-3|TRBD1
CASSPPATGGYTDTQYF
TGTGCCAGCTCACCACCGGCAACAGGGGGCTATACAGATACGCAGTATTTT
>-|TRBV6-8|TRBJ2-1|TRBD2
CASSYQRGDYNEQFF
TGTGCCAGCAGTTACCAGCGGGGGGACTACAATGAGCAGTTCTTC
>once|TRBV6-8|TRBJ2-7|-
CASSGEGDVSYEQYF
TGTGCCAGCAGTGGAGAGGGGGACGTGTCCTACGAGCAGTACTTC
>-|TRBV18|TRBJ2-3|-
CASSPSSDVIDTQYF
TGTGCCAGCTCACCAAGCTCGGACGTGATAGATACGCAGTATTTT
>few|TRBV19|TRBJ1-4|-
CASSINRATNEKLFF
TGTGCCAGTAGTATCAACAGGGCAACTAATGAAAAACTGTTTTTT
>-|TRBV6-8|TRBJ2-5|TRBD1
CASSYQGQGGQETQYF
TGTGCCAGCAGTTACCAAGGACAGGGGGGACAAGAGACCCAGTACTTC